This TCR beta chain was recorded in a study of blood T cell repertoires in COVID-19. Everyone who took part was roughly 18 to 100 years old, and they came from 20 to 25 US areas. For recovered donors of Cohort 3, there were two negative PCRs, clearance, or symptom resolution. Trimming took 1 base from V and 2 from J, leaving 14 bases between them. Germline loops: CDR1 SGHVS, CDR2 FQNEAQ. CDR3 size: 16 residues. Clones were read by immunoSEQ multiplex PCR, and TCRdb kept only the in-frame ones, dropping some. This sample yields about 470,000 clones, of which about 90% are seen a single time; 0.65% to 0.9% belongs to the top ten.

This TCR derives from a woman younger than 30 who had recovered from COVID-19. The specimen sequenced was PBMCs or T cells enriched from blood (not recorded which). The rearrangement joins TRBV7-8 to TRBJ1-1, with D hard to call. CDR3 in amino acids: CASSLDVLEGNTEAFF. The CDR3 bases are TGTGCCAGCAGCTTAGATGTCTTGGAGGGAAACACTGAAGCTTTCTTT. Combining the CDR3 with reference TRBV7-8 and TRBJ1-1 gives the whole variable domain GAGVSQSPRYKVAKRGQDVALRCDPISGHVSLFWYQQALGQGPEFLTYFQNEAQLDKSGLPSDRFFAERPEGSVSTLKIQRTQQEDSAVYLCASSLDVLEGNTEAFFGQGTRLTVV.